This T cell receptor (beta chain) was recorded in a study of T cells in Graves' hyperthyroidism and ophthalmopathy. Study as a whole: Peripheral blood draws took place at initial diagnosis, ahead of any treatment. Whole-study findings and limits: Most thyroid-expanded clonotypes above 0.001 were also found in blood.

This clonotype has at least ten counts. Its antigen is still unknown. CDR1 and CDR2 from the germline V gene are MNHEY and SVGEGT. V shed 6 bases and J shed 4 bases, with 18 bases lying between them. This CDR3 contains 15 residues. RNA transcripts were the template for amplifying TCR beta CDR3 regions. First-round RT-PCR of the TCR CDR3 relied on the HTBI primer set. MiXCR, applied by TCRdb to the multiplex PCR reads, yields one record per CDR3 protein. The sample contains around 620,000 distinct CDR3 sequences, roughly 16% of which appear only once. Hyperthyroidism patients were newly diagnosed, had disease duration under 2 months, and were aged 18 to 65 years.

Sequencing used blood. The source is a woman in her 30s with Graves' hyperthyroidism. V is TRBV6-2 or TRBV6-3 and J is TRBJ1-2; no clear D gene. CDR3 nucleotides: TGTGCCAGCAGGACCCTATCGGGCAACCCCTATGGCTACACCTTC. Translation gives CASRTLSGNPYGYTF.